The entry that follows covers one T cell receptor (beta chain) sequence. From germline, CDR1 is KGHDR and CDR2 SFDVKD. This CDR3 spans 15 amino acids. Trimming cost V 9 bases and J 4 bases, with 18 bases left between them. As originally analysed: Quantification of nucleated cells was approximated via reference gene primer amplification. Data came from immunoSEQ multiplex PCR; TCRdb stores just in-frame clones and leaves some out. V and J calls and clone size follow that table, whereas D and trimming were derived from the DNA. This table has over 25,000 clones, about 89% appearing once. These data come from a study of blood T cell repertoires in COVID-19. Study summary: Both acute and convalescent COVID-19 samples were obtained from the United States, Italy and Spain. PBMCs, B-cell-depleted T cells, or T cells provided the cDNA or gDNA that made up the material.

Sequencing was performed on peripheral blood. The clonotype was recovered from a man in his 60s with acute or convalescent COVID-19. This rearrangement joins TRBV24-1 to TRBJ2-1, with D possibly TRBD2 on 6 matching bases. The CDR3 nucleotides are TGTGCCACCTCCTCGCGGGGAAGGGGATACAATGAGCAGTTCTTC. It specifies CATSSRGRGYNEQFF.